These T cell receptor beta chains were read from a single sample in a study of blood T cell repertoires in COVID-19. Measured with immunoSEQ multiplex PCR; TCRdb has only the in-frame clones, and not every one. The sample records under 45,000 clones, roughly 80% being singletons. The specimen was peripheral blood. The receptors shown here come from a man between 65 and 85 years old with COVID-19, enrolled during active disease. CDR3s include the opening cysteine and the closing phenylalanine or tryptophan. D genes are given only for firm matches. Clone size is given for some rows only: seen once, a few or many times, or a class if the clone is expanded.

D gene: NA
J gene: TRBJ2-1
V gene: TRBV15
clone size: NA
CDR3 DNA: TGTGCCACCTCTGCGAGCAATGAGCAGTTCTTC
CDR3 protein: CATSASNEQFF

D gene: NA
J gene: TRBJ1-3
V gene: TRBV28
clone size: NA
CDR3 DNA: TGTGCCAGCAGTTCCCTTGAGCAGGGATCTGGAAACACCATATATTTT
CDR3 protein: CASSSLEQGSGNTIYF

D gene: TRBD2
J gene: TRBJ2-3
V gene: TRBV28
clone size: NA
CDR3 DNA: TGTGCCAGCAGGGCGCTTGGCGGGAGATCAGATACGCAGTATTTT
CDR3 protein: CASRALGGRSDTQYF

D gene: NA
J gene: TRBJ2-7
V gene: TRBV28
clone size: once
CDR3 DNA: TGTGCCAGCAGTATCAGGGGTTTGGCCTACGAGCAGTACTTC
CDR3 protein: CASSIRGLAYEQYF

D gene: TRBD1
J gene: TRBJ1-2
V gene: TRBV28
clone size: NA
CDR3 DNA: TGTGCCAGCAGTTTATCCTGGACAGGGGGTTATGGCTACACCTTC
CDR3 protein: CASSLSWTGGYGYTF

D gene: TRBD1
J gene: TRBJ1-1
V gene: TRBV29-1
clone size: NA
CDR3 DNA: TGCAGCGTTGACAGGGGGCGAGGCACTGAAGCTTTCTTT
CDR3 protein: CSVDRGRGTEAFF

D gene: NA
J gene: TRBJ2-4
V gene: TRBV9
clone size: NA
CDR3 DNA: TGTGCCAGCAGCGTAGGAGGGGGAGGGGGACCCCAAAACATTCAGTACTTC
CDR3 protein: CASSVGGGGGPQNIQYF

D gene: TRBD2
J gene: TRBJ2-3
V gene: TRBV27
clone size: NA
CDR3 DNA: TGTGCCAGCAGTTTGACACGGGAGGGCGCAGATACGCAGTATTTT
CDR3 protein: CASSLTREGADTQYF

D gene: TRBD2
J gene: TRBJ2-5
V gene: TRBV9
clone size: NA
CDR3 DNA: TGTGCCAGCAGCCCACTAGCGGGAGTCATCCAAGAGACCCAGTACTTC
CDR3 protein: CASSPLAGVIQETQYF

D gene: TRBD2
J gene: TRBJ2-7
V gene: TRBV29-1
clone size: once
CDR3 DNA: TGCAGCGTTAGACTACCTAGCGGGCAGTACTTC
CDR3 protein: CSVRLPSGQYF

D gene: TRBD2
J gene: TRBJ2-5
V gene: TRBV7-9
clone size: NA
CDR3 DNA: TGTGCCAGCAGCGCTACACTAGCGGGAGTAGAGACCCAGTACTTC
CDR3 protein: CASSATLAGVETQYF

D gene: TRBD1
J gene: TRBJ2-2
V gene: TRBV30
clone size: NA
CDR3 DNA: TGTGCCTGGAACAGGGGGCAGAACACCGGGGAGCTGTTTTTT
CDR3 protein: CAWNRGQNTGELFF

D gene: NA
J gene: TRBJ1-2
V gene: TRBV5-6
clone size: NA
CDR3 DNA: TGTGCCAGCAGCCCCTCCGGGTACCTCTATGGCTACACCTTC
CDR3 protein: CASSPSGYLYGYTF

D gene: TRBD2
J gene: TRBJ2-1
V gene: TRBV24-1
clone size: NA
CDR3 DNA: TGTGCCACCAGTGGCGGAGAGGGACTAGCGGGTTACAATGAGCAGTTCTTC
CDR3 protein: CATSGGEGLAGYNEQFF

D gene: NA
J gene: TRBJ2-4
V gene: TRBV4-3
clone size: NA
CDR3 DNA: TGCGCCAGCAGCCAAGACAGGGAAAGGGCCAAAAACATTCAGTACTTC
CDR3 protein: CASSQDRERAKNIQYF

D gene: TRBD1
J gene: TRBJ1-2
V gene: TRBV10-3
clone size: NA
CDR3 DNA: TGTGCCATCAAGGGGTCGACAGGGTTGGATGGCTACACCTTC
CDR3 protein: CAIKGSTGLDGYTF

D gene: TRBD1
J gene: TRBJ1-2
V gene: TRBV19
clone size: NA
CDR3 DNA: TGTGCCAGTAGAAATTCGGGACAGAACTATGGCTACACCTTC
CDR3 protein: CASRNSGQNYGYTF

D gene: NA
J gene: TRBJ1-1
V gene: TRBV12-3/TRBV12-4
clone size: NA
CDR3 DNA: TGTGCCAGCAGTTTTCAGGGCAGCACTGAAGCTTTCTTT
CDR3 protein: CASSFQGSTEAFF

D gene: NA
J gene: TRBJ1-6
V gene: TRBV5-1
clone size: NA
CDR3 DNA: TGCGCCACGACAGATGGGCAGGGAGGGAATTCACCCCTCCACTTT
CDR3 protein: CATTDGQGGNSPLHF

D gene: NA
J gene: TRBJ1-6
V gene: TRBV6-1
clone size: NA
CDR3 DNA: TGTGCCAGCAGTGAAGTCGGGGGGATATATAATTCACCCCTCCACTTT
CDR3 protein: CASSEVGGIYNSPLHF

D gene: NA
J gene: TRBJ2-7
V gene: TRBV27
clone size: NA
CDR3 DNA: TGTGCCAGCAGTTTATCGTGGAGGGAGATCTACGAGCAGTACTTC
CDR3 protein: CASSLSWREIYEQYF

D gene: NA
J gene: TRBJ1-3
V gene: TRBV10-3
clone size: NA
CDR3 DNA: TGTGCCACTGAAGGGCGGGCGTACTCTGGAAACACCATATATTTT
CDR3 protein: CATEGRAYSGNTIYF

D gene: TRBD1
J gene: TRBJ1-5
V gene: TRBV7-9
clone size: NA
CDR3 DNA: TGTGCCAGCAGCGACGGACAGGGGGTTGGTAGCAATCAGCCCCAGCATTTT
CDR3 protein: CASSDGQGVGSNQPQHF

D gene: TRBD2
J gene: TRBJ2-3
V gene: TRBV28
clone size: NA
CDR3 DNA: TGTGCCAGCAGTGGCGGAAAGCGGGAGATTACAGATACGCAGTATTTT
CDR3 protein: CASSGGKREITDTQYF

D gene: TRBD1
J gene: TRBJ1-5
V gene: TRBV18
clone size: NA
CDR3 DNA: TGTGCCAGCTCGGAGGGACAGGGTTCGGGACAGCCCCAGCATTTT
CDR3 protein: CASSEGQGSGQPQHF

D gene: NA
J gene: TRBJ1-4
V gene: TRBV6-2/TRBV6-3
clone size: NA
CDR3 DNA: TGTGCCAGCAGTTACGGGGGGAACCCAAAGCTGTTTTTT
CDR3 protein: CASSYGGNPKLFF

D gene: NA
J gene: TRBJ2-5
V gene: TRBV25-1
clone size: NA
CDR3 DNA: TGTGCCAGCAGTGATTTGACAGTCCAAGAGACCCAGTACTTC
CDR3 protein: CASSDLTVQETQYF

D gene: NA
J gene: TRBJ1-4
V gene: TRBV29-1
clone size: NA
CDR3 DNA: TGCAGCGTTGAAACAGGGTCTAATGAAAAACTGTTTTTT
CDR3 protein: CSVETGSNEKLFF

D gene: TRBD1
J gene: TRBJ1-5
V gene: TRBV28
clone size: NA
CDR3 DNA: TGTGCCAGCAGTTTTATTTCCGGGACAGGGGGCAGAGGGAATCAGCCCCAGCATTTT
CDR3 protein: CASSFISGTGGRGNQPQHF

D gene: TRBD1
J gene: TRBJ2-7
V gene: TRBV9
clone size: NA
CDR3 DNA: TGTGCCAGCAGCGTAGGACAGGGGGCGAGCGAGCAGTACTTC
CDR3 protein: CASSVGQGASEQYF

D gene: TRBD2
J gene: TRBJ2-7
V gene: TRBV7-2
clone size: NA
CDR3 DNA: TGTGCCAGCAGCCCGCCTGTGGGAGGGAGCGAGCAGTACTTC
CDR3 protein: CASSPPVGGSEQYF

D gene: TRBD1
J gene: TRBJ1-4
V gene: TRBV28
clone size: once
CDR3 DNA: TGTGCCAGCAGGCAGACAGGGGGATTCGAAAAACTGTTTTTT
CDR3 protein: CASRQTGGFEKLFF

D gene: NA
J gene: TRBJ2-3
V gene: TRBV19
clone size: NA
CDR3 DNA: TGTGCCAGTAGCGGGGAGTCCACAGATACGCAGTATTTT
CDR3 protein: CASSGESTDTQYF

D gene: TRBD1
J gene: TRBJ1-2
V gene: TRBV19
clone size: NA
CDR3 DNA: TGTGCCAGTAGTATACTGGAGGGGGCCTATGGCTACACCTTC
CDR3 protein: CASSILEGAYGYTF

D gene: TRBD2
J gene: TRBJ2-1
V gene: TRBV5-1
clone size: NA
CDR3 DNA: TGCGCCAGCAGCTTGTCCGGCGGGAGCTCCTACAATGAGCAGTTCTTC
CDR3 protein: CASSLSGGSSYNEQFF

D gene: TRBD1
J gene: TRBJ1-1
V gene: TRBV18
clone size: NA
CDR3 DNA: TGTGCCAGCTCATCATCGACAGGGACGTTCGCTGAAGCTTTCTTT
CDR3 protein: CASSSSTGTFAEAFF

D gene: NA
J gene: TRBJ1-2
V gene: TRBV5-1
clone size: NA
CDR3 DNA: TGCGCCAGCAGCTTAGGCAGGGGCTATGGCTACACCTTC
CDR3 protein: CASSLGRGYGYTF

D gene: NA
J gene: TRBJ1-2
V gene: TRBV19
clone size: NA
CDR3 DNA: TGTGCCAGTAGTATCCCAGGGCTGAACTATGGCTACACCTTC
CDR3 protein: CASSIPGLNYGYTF

D gene: NA
J gene: TRBJ1-6
V gene: TRBV19
clone size: NA
CDR3 DNA: TGTGCCAGTAGTTGGAGTAATTCACCCCTCCACTTT
CDR3 protein: CASSWSNSPLHF

D gene: NA
J gene: TRBJ2-7
V gene: TRBV19
clone size: NA
CDR3 DNA: TGTGCCAGTAGTGAGGGTTACGAGCAGTACTTC
CDR3 protein: CASSEGYEQYF

D gene: TRBD2
J gene: TRBJ2-2
V gene: TRBV4-1
clone size: NA
CDR3 DNA: TGCGCCAGCAGGTTAGCGGGAGAAGCCGGGGAGCTGTTTTTT
CDR3 protein: CASRLAGEAGELFF

D gene: TRBD2
J gene: TRBJ2-5
V gene: TRBV7-9
clone size: NA
CDR3 DNA: TGTGCCACGGGAGGGTCAGAGACCCAGTACTTC
CDR3 protein: CATGGSETQYF

D gene: NA
J gene: TRBJ2-7
V gene: TRBV5-5
clone size: NA
CDR3 DNA: TGTGCCAGCAGCTTGGAGGAGGGTAGGTACGAGCAGTACTTC
CDR3 protein: CASSLEEGRYEQYF

D gene: NA
J gene: TRBJ1-5
V gene: TRBV5-1
clone size: few
CDR3 DNA: TGCGCCAGCAGCTTGTCAGGAGGGGGCAATCAGCCCCAGCATTTT
CDR3 protein: CASSLSGGGNQPQHF

D gene: TRBD1
J gene: TRBJ2-7
V gene: TRBV11-3
clone size: NA
CDR3 DNA: TGTGCCAGCACCACCAGGGTGCGACAGGGTTTTTTGAACGGCTACGAGCAGTACTTC
CDR3 protein: CASTTRVRQGFLNGYEQYF

D gene: NA
J gene: TRBJ1-5
V gene: TRBV7-2
clone size: NA
CDR3 DNA: TGTGCCAGCAGCTTAGCGGGGGGGAATCAGCCCCAGCATTTT
CDR3 protein: CASSLAGGNQPQHF